This T cell receptor (beta chain) comes out of a study of control samples from healthy donors and cancer patients. The table came from immunoSEQ multiplex PCR; TCRdb's copy has only in-frame clones and leaves some out. The table records around 170,000 clones, around nine tenths of them present only once. Trimming took 2 bases from V and 1 from J, leaving 6 bases between them. The germline V gene has CDR1 MNHNY and CDR2 SVGAGI (reference sequence). The CDR3 covers 13 residues. Sample: blood. The rearrangement uses TRBV6-6 and TRBJ2-7; no firm D call. The sequence was collected from a man younger than 40 in good health. This chain's CDR3 is CASSYGESYEQYF. Here the CDR3 DNA reads TGTGCCAGCAGTTACGGGGAATCCTACGAGCAGTACTTC.